The 8 T cell receptor beta chains presented below share a single source sample, sequenced in a study of blood T cells in healthy people across ages. A J-beta primer mix and a sample-barcoded 5' primer were used in a second PCR of about 7 to 11 cycles. One entry per CDR3 protein, called by TCRdb with MiXCR from the 5' RACE reads. The table includes fewer than 1 million distinct CDR3 sequences, around two fifths detected once. Sequenced material: blood. These receptors were obtained from a man between 60 and 75 years old in good health.

The chain combines TRBV24-1 with TRBJ2-1; TRBD1 is a possible D gene (6 bases). The J call is in doubt because the DNA end fits TRBJ2-7 better. CDR1 KGHDR and CDR2 SFDVKD come from the germline V gene. This CDR3 comprises 16 residues. CDR3: CATSVSGQVWDNEQYF. CDR3 nucleotide sequence: TGTGCCACCAGTGTGTCCGGGCAGGTCTGGGACAATGAGCAGTACTTC.

The rearrangement uses TRBV5-1 and TRBJ1-1, with D possibly being TRBD1 (5 bases). Germline V CDR1 and CDR2: SGHRS, YFSETQ. The CDR3 is 16 amino acids. Between the trimmed V and J ends, which lost 1 base and 1 base, there was a span of 14 bases. The CDR3 sequence is CASSLNGGVKNTEAFF. CDR3 coding DNA: TGCGCCAGCAGCTTGAATGGGGGGGTCAAGAACACTGAAGCTTTCTTT.

The table lists this clonotype with a few counts. The chain uses TRBV9 and TRBJ2-7, with TRBD1 matching 10 bases. The germline V gene has CDR1 SGDLS and CDR2 YYNGEE. The length of the CDR3 is 15 residues. V trimming: 0 bases; J trimming: 4 bases; junction bases outside the gene matches: 4. The CDR3 nucleotides read TGTGCCAGCAGCGTAGAAGGGACAGGGGCTTACGAGCAGTACTTC. Its protein product is CASSVEGTGAYEQYF.

V usage is TRBV5-1 and J usage is TRBJ2-5; 8 positions match TRBD1. The V and J ends lost 3 bases and 5 bases, in that order; junction bases with no gene match: 6. Germline-derived CDR1 and CDR2 are SGHRS and YFSETQ. The CDR3 covers 14 residues. This CDR3 reads CASSSSGGVETQYF. CDR3 in DNA: TGCGCCAGCAGCTCATCAGGGGGCGTGGAGACCCAGTACTTC.

This clonotype was seen more than once but under ten times. The chain recombines TRBV7-2 with TRBJ1-6; D perhaps matches TRBD1 (5 bases). V was cut by 5 bases and J by 10 bases, with 15 bases left in between. This CDR3 is built from 14 residues. Germline lookup yields CDR1 SGHTA and CDR2 FQGNSA. The CDR3 DNA is TGTGCCAGCAGCGACCAGGGTAATTTGTCACCCCTCCACTTT. Translated, it gives CASSDQGNLSPLHF.

DNA for the CDR3: TGTGCCAGCAGCCAAGAGGGGGTCGCGGGGTTCTCCTACGAGCAGTACTTC. Translation: CASSQEGVAGFSYEQYF. This chain joins TRBV3-1 and TRBJ2-7, with a weak D call TRBD2 (6 bases). The CDR3 extends over 17 amino acids. Trimming took off 0 bases at V and 0 bases at J, with 15 bases between the two ends. Looked up from germline, CDR1 is LGHDT and CDR2 is YNNKEL (reference sequence).

The V call is TRBV11-3, the J call TRBJ1-2, with 9 positions matching TRBD1. V lost 5 bases and J lost 7; bases outside the gene matches: 5. CDR3 length equals 13 residues. CDR1 and CDR2 (germline): SGHNT, YENEEA. CDR3 coding DNA: TGTGCCAGCAGCGAACGGGACAGGGCTGGCTACACCTTC. Its translation is CASSERDRAGYTF.

This chain connects TRBV20-1 to TRBJ2-6; D is ambiguous. In germline, CDR1 is DFQATT, CDR2 SNEGSKA (reference sequence). This CDR3 spans 12 amino acids. V lost 6 bases and J lost 2, with 5 bases in between. This CDR3 reads CSAGAGANVLTF. In nucleotides, the CDR3 is TGCAGTGCCGGTGCTGGGGCCAACGTCCTGACTTTC.